The present TCR beta chain was sequenced within a study of blood T cells in healthy people across ages. General study results and limits: A roughly linear fall in TCR beta diversity per million T cells was seen with increasing age.

Germline V gene lookup returns CDR1 DFQATT and CDR2 SNEGSKA (reference sequence). V lost 0 bases, J lost 13 bases, and 13 bases stayed unmatched. The CDR3 is 15 residues long. This clonotype was detected once. Its antigen is unknown. It was roughly 10 milliliters of peripheral blood that were drawn from each donor. The use of a sample-barcoded 5' primer and a J-beta primer mix characterized a second PCR of roughly 7 to 11 cycles. TCRdb redid the calling of the 5' RACE reads with MiXCR, one entry per CDR3 protein. The table lists 900,000 to 950,000 distinct CDR3 sequences, under 35% of them singletons, with roughly a tenth in the top ten. These data were also reused for a study on T cells of mothers and their children. From that study: The TCR beta CDR3 read count exceeded 9 million for each mother and was about 2.7 million for each child.

Sample: blood. The rearrangement links TRBV20-1 to TRBJ2-4; TRBD2 matches at 9 bases. This TCR was sampled from a middle-aged woman in good health. CDR3 region: CSARDGSGGPNEQYF. As DNA, the CDR3 is TGCAGTGCTAGAGATGGAAGCGGGGGGCCGAATGAGCAGTACTTC.